The clone carrying this TCR beta chain was observed a few times. Its antigen is unknown. Germline V gives CDR1 SNHLY, CDR2 FYNNEI. V was clipped by 8 bases and J by 3 bases, with 13 bases between them. This CDR3 is built from 13 residues. The data stem from a study of T-cell memory formation after mild COVID-19. On the study more broadly: Largely, the TCR clusters proved donor specific. General study results and limits: Most CD4+ clones that shrank were in CM and EM, while CD8+ ones turned up in EMRA.

Researchers used 5'RACE with constant-segment primers to make TCR alpha and TCR beta cDNA libraries that carry sample barcodes and UMIs. One entry per CDR3 protein results from TCRdb running MiXCR on the 5' RACE reads. The sample contains fewer than 450,000 distinct CDR3 sequences, roughly a quarter of which appear only once. The chain combines TRBV2 with TRBJ1-2; tentatively, D is TRBD1 (5 bases). This clonotype was obtained from an adult woman who had mild COVID-19 (a few samples of this study predate the infection). Cell type and time point are not known. Input material: PBMCs or a T cell subset sorted from them (not recorded which). This CDR3 is CASGGLADYGYTF. The CDR3 bases are TGTGCCAGCGGGGGTTTGGCAGACTATGGCTACACCTTC.